The source of this T cell receptor beta chain is a study of blood T cell repertoires in COVID-19. The CDR3 totals 14 residues. CDR1 and CDR2 from the germline V gene are LGHNA and YNFKEQ. V was clipped by 3 bases and J by 3 bases, with 11 bases between them. Original handling: Reference gene primer amplification gave estimated nucleated cell counts. Clones were sequenced by immunoSEQ multiplex PCR, and TCRdb holds only the in-frame ones, with some missing. Clone size and the V and J calls come from that table; the DNA yielded D and trimming. The sample includes 120,000 to 150,000 clones, 75% to 85% of them seen just once.

The genes are TRBV4-2 and TRBJ1-2, with D maybe TRBD1 (6 bases). The sample taken for sequencing was peripheral blood. The receptor comes from a man over 45 with acute or convalescent COVID-19. In nucleotides, the CDR3 is TGTGCCAGCAGCCACGGGGCAGGGGACTATGGCTACACCTTC. It is translated as CASSHGAGDYGYTF.